This entry describes one TCR beta chain. Its antigen is not known. V lost 1 base to trimming and J lost 12 bases, with 9 bases between them. CDR1 MDHEN and CDR2 SYDVKM come from the germline V gene. The CDR3 is 11 amino acids. Repertoires were generated with immunoSEQ multiplex PCR, while TCRdb's copy carries only in-frame clones and drops some. The sample shows 150,000 to 200,000 clones, about nine tenths of them seen only once. This specimen comes from a study of T cell responses to AZD1222 COVID-19 vaccine. Notes on the study in general: A reported finding is that nearly half of spike-specific TCRs target unmutated variant regions. When two AZD1222 doses had been given, Spike-specific TCR breadth and depth rose.

The chain links TRBV28 to TRBJ2-5; tentatively, D is TRBD1 or TRBD2 (6 bases each). The input for sequencing was peripheral blood, taken on day 0 of MenACWY control vaccination. The source is an adult in good health. The CDR3 loop reads CASSLLRDKYF. The CDR3 DNA follows: TGTGCCAGCAGTTTATTGCGGGACAAGTACTTC.